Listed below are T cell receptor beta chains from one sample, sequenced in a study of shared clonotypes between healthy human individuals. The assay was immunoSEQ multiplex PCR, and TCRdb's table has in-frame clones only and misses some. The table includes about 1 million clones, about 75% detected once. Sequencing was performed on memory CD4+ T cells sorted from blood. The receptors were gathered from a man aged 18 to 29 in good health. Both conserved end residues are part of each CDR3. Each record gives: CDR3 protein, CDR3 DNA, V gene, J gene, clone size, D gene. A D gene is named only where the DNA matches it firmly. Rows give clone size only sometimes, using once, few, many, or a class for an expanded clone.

CASSTTWETQYF	TGTGCCAGCAGTACAACGTGGGAGACCCAGTACTTC	TRBV2	TRBJ2-5	-	-
CASSRTPTYEQYF	TGTGCCAGCAGCCGGACACCAACCTACGAGCAGTACTTC	TRBV6-5	TRBJ2-7	once	-
CASSSIVDTGELFF	TGTGCCAGCAGCTCAATAGTGGACACCGGGGAGCTGTTTTTT	TRBV11-2	TRBJ2-2	-	-
CSVEDIKGAATEAFF	TGCAGCGTTGAAGATATTAAGGGGGCGGCCACTGAAGCTTTCTTT	TRBV29-1	TRBJ1-1	-	TRBD1
CASSLGDAYEKLFF	TGCGCCAGCAGCTTGGGGGACGCCTACGAAAAACTGTTTTTT	TRBV5-1	TRBJ1-4	-	-
CSLAAQGLQETQYF	TGCAGCCTCGCGGCGCAGGGGTTACAAGAGACCCAGTACTTC	TRBV29-1	TRBJ2-5	-	-
CASSSGQGSYEQYF	TGTGCCAGCAGCTCGGGACAGGGCTCCTACGAGCAGTACTTC	TRBV5-4	TRBJ2-7	-	TRBD1
CASSQTLIKTGRRNTEAFF	TGTGCCAGCAGCCAAACCCTAATAAAAACAGGGAGAAGGAACACTGAAGCTTTCTTT	TRBV14	TRBJ1-1	-	-
CASYGNTEAFF	TGTGCCAGCTATGGGAACACTGAAGCTTTCTTT	TRBV7-2	TRBJ1-1	few	-
CAWSGGSYTF	TGTGCCTGGAGCGGCGGGAGCTACACCTTC	TRBV30	TRBJ1-2	-	-
CATLGAGSSYEQYF	TGTGCCACCCTCGGGGCGGGGAGCTCCTACGAGCAGTACTTC	TRBV10-3	TRBJ2-7	-	-
CASSWKGGNTEAFF	TGTGCCAGCAGCTGGAAAGGGGGCAACACTGAAGCTTTCTTT	TRBV7-6	TRBJ1-1	-	TRBD1
CASSHNSRVQEQFF	TGCGCCAGCAGCCATAATTCACGGGTCCAGGAGCAGTTCTTC	TRBV4-1	TRBJ2-1	-	-
CASSEQSAGETQYF	TGTGCCAGCAGTGAACAGAGCGCGGGAGAGACCCAGTACTTC	TRBV6-1	TRBJ2-5	-	-
CASSLFPLSNTGELFF	TGTGCCAGCAGTTTATTTCCACTTAGTAACACCGGGGAGCTGTTTTTT	TRBV27	TRBJ2-2	-	-
CASSPRGDGSYNSPLHF	TGTGCCAGCTCACCACGAGGGGATGGCTCCTATAATTCACCCCTCCACTTT	TRBV18	TRBJ1-6	-	-
CASSVDGRYSGNTIYF	TGTGCCAGCAGTGTTGATGGGAGGTACTCTGGAAACACCATATATTTT	TRBV2	TRBJ1-3	-	-
CARQGVSTDTQYF	TGTGCCAGACAGGGGGTTAGCACAGATACGCAGTATTTT	TRBV2	TRBJ2-3	once	TRBD1
CASSPPTGEGHTDTQYF	TGTGCCAGCTCACCACCGACGGGAGAGGGGCACACAGATACGCAGTATTTT	TRBV18	TRBJ2-3	-	-
CASSEALERGYTF	TGTGCCAGCAGTGAAGCGCTGGAGCGTGGCTACACCTTC	TRBV6-1	TRBJ1-2	-	-
CATRGPYEQYF	TGTGCCACCCGCGGACCCTACGAGCAGTACTTC	TRBV28	TRBJ2-7	-	-
CASSLGLAGGLYQETQYF	TGTGCCAGCAGCCTTGGACTAGCGGGAGGGTTGTACCAAGAGACCCAGTACTTC	TRBV7-2	TRBJ2-5	-	TRBD2
CASSDNTEAFF	TGCGCCAGCAGTGATAACACTGAAGCTTTCTTT	TRBV10-1	TRBJ1-1	many	-
CASSQVRGANEKLFF	TGCGCCAGCAGCCAAGTCCGAGGGGCTAATGAAAAACTGTTTTTT	TRBV4-1	TRBJ1-4	-	-
CASSINSGRGEVLTF	TGTGCCAGTAGTATTAACTCCGGGAGGGGAGAGGTCCTGACTTTC	TRBV19	TRBJ2-6	-	TRBD2
CASSGGITQGMNTEAFF	TGTGCCAGTAGTGGAGGGATCACTCAGGGTATGAACACTGAAGCTTTCTTT	TRBV19	TRBJ1-1	-	-
CASSPQANTEAFF	TGTGCCAGCTCACCACAAGCTAACACTGAAGCTTTCTTT	TRBV18	TRBJ1-1	few	-
CASSVIGDSSYNEQFF	TGTGCCAGCAGCGTAATCGGAGACTCCTCCTACAATGAGCAGTTCTTC	TRBV9	TRBJ2-1	-	-
CASSEGRGTDTQYF	TGTGCCAGCAGTGAAGGTAGGGGCACAGATACGCAGTATTTT	TRBV6-1	TRBJ2-3	few	-
CASSPGQGIYEQYF	TGTGCCAGCAGCCCGGGGCAGGGGATCTACGAGCAGTACTTC	TRBV7-9	TRBJ2-7	-	-